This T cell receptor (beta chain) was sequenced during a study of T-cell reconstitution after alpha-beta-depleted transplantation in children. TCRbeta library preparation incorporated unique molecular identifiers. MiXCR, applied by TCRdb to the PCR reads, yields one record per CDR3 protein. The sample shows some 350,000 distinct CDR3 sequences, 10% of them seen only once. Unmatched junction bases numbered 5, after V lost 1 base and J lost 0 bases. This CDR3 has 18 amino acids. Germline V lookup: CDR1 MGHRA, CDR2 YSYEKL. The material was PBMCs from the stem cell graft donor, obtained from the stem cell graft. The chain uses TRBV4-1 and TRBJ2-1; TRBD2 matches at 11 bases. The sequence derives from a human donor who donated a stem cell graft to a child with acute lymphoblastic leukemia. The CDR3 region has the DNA TGCGCCAGCAGCCAAGGAACTAGCGGGGGAATCTCCTACAATGAGCAGTTCTTC. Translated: CASSQGTSGGISYNEQFF.